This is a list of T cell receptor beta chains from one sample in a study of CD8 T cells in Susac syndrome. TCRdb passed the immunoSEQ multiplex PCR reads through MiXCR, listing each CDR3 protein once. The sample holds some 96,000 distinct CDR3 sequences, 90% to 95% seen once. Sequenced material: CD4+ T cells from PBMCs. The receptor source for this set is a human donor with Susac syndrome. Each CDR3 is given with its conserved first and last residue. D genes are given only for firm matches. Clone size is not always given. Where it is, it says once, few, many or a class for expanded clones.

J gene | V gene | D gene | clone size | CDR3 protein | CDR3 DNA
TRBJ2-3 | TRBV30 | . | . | CAWSPWGTYWYF | TGTGCCTGGAGTCCCTGGGGGACCTACTGGTATTTT
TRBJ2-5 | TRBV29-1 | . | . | CSGSRGQETQYF | TGCAGCGGGAGCAGGGGTCAAGAGACCCAGTACTTC
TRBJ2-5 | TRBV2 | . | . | CASSEGYRETQYF | TGTGCCAGCAGTGAAGGCTATAGAGAGACCCAGTACTTC
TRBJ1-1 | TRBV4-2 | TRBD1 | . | CASSQDLGTVNTEAFF | TGTGCCAGCAGCCAAGATTTAGGGACAGTGAACACTGAAGCTTTCTTT
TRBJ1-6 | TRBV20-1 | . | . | CSAHRAESSPLHF | TGCAGTGCGCACAGGGCCGAGAGTTCACCCCTCCACTTT
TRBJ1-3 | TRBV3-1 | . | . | CASSQGTGAVGGNTIYF | TGTGCCAGCAGCCAGGGGACCGGGGCGGTCGGGGGAAACACCATATATTTT
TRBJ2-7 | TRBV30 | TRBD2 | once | CAWSDPAGKQYF | TGTGCCTGGAGTGACCCAGCGGGGAAGCAGTACTTC
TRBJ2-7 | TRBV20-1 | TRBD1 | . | CSAPDRSYEQYF | TGCAGTGCCCCGGACAGGAGCTACGAGCAGTACTTC
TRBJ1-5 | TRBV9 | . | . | CASSAEGDPNQPQHF | TGTGCCAGCAGCGCCGAAGGGGACCCCAATCAGCCCCAGCATTTT
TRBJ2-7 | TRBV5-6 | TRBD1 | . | CASSSSRGQRYEQYF | TGTGCCAGCAGCTCTAGCAGGGGGCAGCGCTACGAGCAGTACTTC
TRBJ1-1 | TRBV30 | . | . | CAWSQTRGAEAFF | TGTGCCTGGAGCCAAACAAGGGGGGCTGAAGCTTTCTTT
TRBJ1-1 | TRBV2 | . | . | CASSEAGPRTEAFF | TGTGCCAGCAGTGAGGCCGGGCCCCGCACTGAAGCTTTCTTT